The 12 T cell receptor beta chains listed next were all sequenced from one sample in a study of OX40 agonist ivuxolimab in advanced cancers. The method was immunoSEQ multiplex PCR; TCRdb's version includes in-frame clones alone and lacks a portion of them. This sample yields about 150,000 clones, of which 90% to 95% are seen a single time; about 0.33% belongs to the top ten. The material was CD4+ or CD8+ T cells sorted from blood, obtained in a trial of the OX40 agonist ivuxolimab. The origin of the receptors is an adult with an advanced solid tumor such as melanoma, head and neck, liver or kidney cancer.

The CDR3 sequence: CASGGTSSYEQYF. DNA of the CDR3: TGTGCCAGCGGTGGAACCAGCTCCTACGAGCAGTACTTC. The J gene is TRBJ2-7, the V gene TRBV27; D is ambiguous. V was shortened by 8 bases and J by 0 bases, with 11 bases between the two germline ends. Germline CDR1 and CDR2: MNHEY and SMNVEV (reference sequence). The CDR3 covers 13 residues.

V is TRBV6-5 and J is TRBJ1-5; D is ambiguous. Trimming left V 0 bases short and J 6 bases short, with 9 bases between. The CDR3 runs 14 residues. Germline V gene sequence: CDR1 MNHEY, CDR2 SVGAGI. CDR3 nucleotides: TGTGCCAGCAGTTACTCGGAGGACGTTCAGCCCCAGCATTTT. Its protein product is CASSYSEDVQPQHF.

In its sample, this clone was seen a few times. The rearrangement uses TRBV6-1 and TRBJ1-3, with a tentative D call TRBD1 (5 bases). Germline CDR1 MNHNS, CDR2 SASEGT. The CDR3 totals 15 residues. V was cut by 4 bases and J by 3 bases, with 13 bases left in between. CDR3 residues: CASSGQTVDGNTIYF. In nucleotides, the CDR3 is TGTGCCAGCAGTGGACAGACTGTTGATGGAAACACCATATATTTT.

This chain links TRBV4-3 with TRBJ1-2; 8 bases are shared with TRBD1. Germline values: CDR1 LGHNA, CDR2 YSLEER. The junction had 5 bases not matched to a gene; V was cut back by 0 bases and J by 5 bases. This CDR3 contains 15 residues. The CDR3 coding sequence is TGCGCCAGCAGCCAAGACAGGGGGCCAGTGTATGGCTACACCTTC. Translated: CASSQDRGPVYGYTF.

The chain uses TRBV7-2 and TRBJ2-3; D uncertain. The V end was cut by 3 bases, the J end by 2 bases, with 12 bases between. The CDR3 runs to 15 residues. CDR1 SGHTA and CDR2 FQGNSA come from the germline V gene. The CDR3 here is CASSLALMSTDTQYF. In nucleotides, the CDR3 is TGTGCCAGCAGCTTGGCCCTGATGTCCACAGATACGCAGTATTTT. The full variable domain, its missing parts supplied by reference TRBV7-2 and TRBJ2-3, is GAGVSQSPSNKVTEKGKDVELRCDPISGHTALYWYRQSLGQGLEFLIYFQGNSAPDKSGLPSDRFSAERTGGSVSTLTIQRTQQEDSAVYLCASSLALMSTDTQYFGPGTRLTVL.

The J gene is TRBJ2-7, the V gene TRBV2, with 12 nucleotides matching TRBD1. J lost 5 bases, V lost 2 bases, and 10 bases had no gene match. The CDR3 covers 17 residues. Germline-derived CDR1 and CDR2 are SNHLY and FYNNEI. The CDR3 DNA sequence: TGTGCCAGCAGTGAACAATACGGGGGACAGGGGGCGAACGAGCAGTACTTC. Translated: CASSEQYGGQGANEQYF.

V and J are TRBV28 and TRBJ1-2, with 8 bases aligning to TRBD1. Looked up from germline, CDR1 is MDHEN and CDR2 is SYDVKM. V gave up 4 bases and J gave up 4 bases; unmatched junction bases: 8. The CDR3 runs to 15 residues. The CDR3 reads CASSSSGQGGYGYTF. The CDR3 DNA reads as TGTGCCAGCAGTTCAAGTGGACAGGGTGGCTATGGCTACACCTTC.

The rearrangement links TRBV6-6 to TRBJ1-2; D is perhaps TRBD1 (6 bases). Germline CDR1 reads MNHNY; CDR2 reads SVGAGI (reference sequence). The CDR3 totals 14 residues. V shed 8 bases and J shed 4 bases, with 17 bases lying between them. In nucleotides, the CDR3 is TGTGCCAGCGGCTCTCTAGGGGGGGGCTATGGCTACACCTTC. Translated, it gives CASGSLGGGYGYTF.

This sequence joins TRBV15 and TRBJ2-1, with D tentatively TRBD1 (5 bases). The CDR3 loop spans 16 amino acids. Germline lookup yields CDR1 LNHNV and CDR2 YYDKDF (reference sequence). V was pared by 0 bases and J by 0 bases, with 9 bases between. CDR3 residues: CATSRDRGSSYNEQFF. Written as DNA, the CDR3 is TGTGCCACCAGCAGAGATAGGGGAAGCTCCTACAATGAGCAGTTCTTC.

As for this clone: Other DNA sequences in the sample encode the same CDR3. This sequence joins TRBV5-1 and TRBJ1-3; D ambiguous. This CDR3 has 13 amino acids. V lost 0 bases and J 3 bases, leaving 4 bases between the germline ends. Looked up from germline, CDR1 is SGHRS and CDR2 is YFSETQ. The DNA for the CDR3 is TGCGCCAGCAGCTTGGGCGGTGGAAACACCATATATTTT. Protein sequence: CASSLGGGNTIYF. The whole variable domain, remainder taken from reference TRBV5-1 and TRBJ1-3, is KAGVTQTPRYLIKTRGQQVTLSCSPISGHRSVSWYQQTPGQGLQFLFEYFSETQRNKGNFPGRFSGRQFSNSRSEMNVSTLELGDSALYLCASSLGGGNTIYFGEGSWLTVV.

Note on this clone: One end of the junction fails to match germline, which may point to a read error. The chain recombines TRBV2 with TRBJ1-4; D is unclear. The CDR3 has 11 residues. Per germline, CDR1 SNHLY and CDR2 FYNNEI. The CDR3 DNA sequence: TGTGCCAGCAGAATAGACTCCAGCGCCACTTTT. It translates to CASRIDSSATF.

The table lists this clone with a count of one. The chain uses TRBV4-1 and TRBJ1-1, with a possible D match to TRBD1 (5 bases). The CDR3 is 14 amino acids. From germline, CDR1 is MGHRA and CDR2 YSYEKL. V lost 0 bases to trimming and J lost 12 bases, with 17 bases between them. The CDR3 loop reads CASSQEGAGRAPFF. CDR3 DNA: TGCGCCAGCAGCCAAGAAGGGGCGGGCAGGGCACCTTTCTTT.